A single T cell receptor beta chain is shown here with its context. No antigen is known for it. CDR3 length equals 13 residues. Trimming removed 4 bases from V and 4 bases from J; junction bases left unmatched: 4. Germline values: CDR1 SGHRS, CDR2 YFSETQ. Quantitative 5'-RACE with molecular barcodes was used to make the TCR beta libraries. MiXCR, applied by TCRdb to the 5' RACE reads, yields one record per CDR3 protein. This sample has under 200,000 distinct CDR3 sequences, with roughly 13% found just once. This entry belongs to a study of CD8 T cells in ankylosing spondylitis. The study's findings and limits: A CD8+ phenotype characterized the disease-linked clones, which were relatively rare in peripheral blood.

Sample: blood, either unsorted or a sorted T cell fraction (not recorded which). This clonotype was sampled from a female donor with ankylosing spondylitis or in good health (not recorded which). This chain uses TRBV5-1 with TRBJ1-1; TRBD1 aligns across 7 bases. In nucleotides, the CDR3 is TGCGCCAGCAGCCGGCGGGACAGCACTGAAGCTTTCTTT. Translating it yields CASSRRDSTEAFF.